This entry concerns a single T cell receptor beta chain. Its specificity is not known. This sample was taken from a study of T cells in localized non-small cell lung cancer. Notes on the study in general: Median detection of top 100 tumor clones in adjacent lung was roughly 61 clones. Uninvolved adjacent lung showed the highest T cell clonality, exceeding tumor.

This CDR3 has 14 residues. The germline V gene has CDR1 LNHDA and CDR2 SQIVND (reference sequence). With V trimmed by 5 bases and J by 8 bases, 9 bases remained unmatched. Sequenced by immunoSEQ multiplex PCR; TCRdb stores in-frame clones only, minus some. Here the sample spans nearly 35,000 clones, approximately 91% being singletons. This chain links TRBV19 with TRBJ1-1, with 9 bases aligning to TRBD1. Sample: peripheral blood, taken before any cancer treatment. The source is a woman aged 35 to 69 with stage I lung adenocarcinoma. In DNA form, the CDR3 reads TGTGCCAGTAGTGCACCGGGACAGGGTTCCGAAGCTTTCTTT. Its protein product is CASSAPGQGSEAFF.